Listed here are 10 T cell receptor beta chains from one sample, sequenced in a study of PD-L1 blockade in urothelial cancer. As for time point: pretreatment peripheral blood. Assay: immunoSEQ multiplex PCR; the TCRdb copy retains only in-frame clones and omits some. The table records around 50,000 clones, more than 75% of them present only once. The material sequenced was PBMCs, taken around atezolizumab (anti-PD-L1) treatment. The receptors were sampled from a man aged 50-59 years with urothelial cancer.

The V gene is TRBV10-3, the J gene TRBJ2-2, with TRBD2 matching over 8 bases. V was clipped by 7 bases and J by 7 bases; unmatched bases: 5. The CDR3 is 13 amino acids. In germline, CDR1 is ENHRY, CDR2 SYGVKD. For the CDR3, the DNA is TGTGCCATCATTAGCGGGGCGGGCGGGGAGCTGTTTTTT. Amino acids: CAIISGAGGELFF.

The rearrangement links TRBV19 to TRBJ2-3, with 10 bases that match TRBD2. CDR1 and CDR2 from the germline V gene are LNHDA and SQIVND (reference sequence). Trimming at V came to 10 bases and at J to 4 bases, leaving 8 bases not matched to a gene. The CDR3 consists of 14 residues. The CDR3 region is CATHGAGGADTQYF. The CDR3 nucleotides read TGTGCCACCCACGGAGCGGGGGGGGCAGATACGCAGTATTTT.

The chain couples TRBV28 to TRBJ2-1; 7 positions match TRBD1. V dropped 4 bases and J dropped 5; count of bases not matched to a gene: 8. Per the germline V gene, CDR1 is MDHEN and CDR2 is SYDVKM. The CDR3 spans 15 residues. The DNA for the CDR3 is TGTGCCAGCAGTTACTTAGGGGGCAGGGACAATGAGCAGTTCTTC. Translated: CASSYLGGRDNEQFF. The full variable domain, rest sourced from reference TRBV28 and TRBJ2-1, is DVKVTQSSRYLVKRTGEKVFLECVQDMDHENMFWYRQDPGLGLRLIYFSYDVKMKEKGDIPEGYSVSREKKERFSLILESASTNQTSMYLCASSYLGGRDNEQFFGPGTRLTVL.

CDR3 region: CAWSEVAVTYEQYF. CDR3 sequence (DNA): TGTGCCTGGAGTGAGGTAGCGGTAACCTACGAGCAGTACTTC. This chain joins TRBV30 and TRBJ2-7, with a tentative D call TRBD2 (6 bases). The CDR3 has 14 amino acids. Germline CDR1 is GTSNPN and CDR2 is SVGIG (reference sequence). Trimming took off 1 base at V and 2 bases at J, with 12 bases between the two ends.

V gene TRBV6-1 combines with J gene TRBJ2-4; D gene uncertain. Trimming removed 4 bases at V and 0 bases at J, with 13 bases between. There are 16 residues in the CDR3. Germline CDR1 and CDR2: MNHNS and SASEGT. CDR3: CASSADSKLAKNIQYF. CDR3 in DNA: TGTGCCAGCAGTGCCGACTCCAAGCTAGCCAAAAACATTCAGTACTTC.

The V and J genes are TRBV5-6 and TRBJ2-7, with TRBD1 matching 8 bases. The V gene end was trimmed by 2 bases and the J gene end by 5 bases; junction bases not matched to a gene: 9. The CDR3 is made up of 15 amino acids. Germline assignment: CDR1 SGHDT and CDR2 YYEEEE. DNA of the CDR3: TGTGCCAGCAGCTTTGGTCCCGGACAGGGCCACGAGCAGTACTTC. This gives the protein CASSFGPGQGHEQYF.

This clone has just a few counts. The V call is TRBV18, the J call TRBJ2-1; TRBD2 agrees at 13 bases. Germline-derived CDR1 and CDR2 are KGHSH and LQKENI. V trimming: 3 bases; J trimming: 8 bases; junction bases outside the gene matches: 4. This CDR3 is built from 15 residues. For the CDR3, the DNA is TGTGCCAGCTCACCCCGACTAGCGGGAGGAGATGAGCAGTTCTTC. Its translation: CASSPRLAGGDEQFF.

V and J are TRBV11-3 and TRBJ2-2, with 8 bases aligning to TRBD1. In germline, CDR1 is SGHNT, CDR2 YENEEA. The trim removed 6 bases at V and 3 bases at J, leaving 9 bases unmatched. This CDR3 spans 16 amino acids. Here the CDR3 reads CASSSGQGPYTGELFF. The CDR3 DNA sequence: TGTGCCAGCAGTTCTGGACAGGGACCTTACACCGGGGAGCTGTTTTTT.

This rearrangement joins TRBV5-1 to TRBJ2-1, with 11 bases matching TRBD2. Trimming took 3 bases from V and 8 from J; bases not matched to a gene: 7. Germline-derived CDR1 and CDR2 are SGHRS and YFSETQ. The CDR3 covers 15 residues. CDR3 protein: CASSSGLAVGDEQFF. CDR3 DNA sequence: TGCGCCAGCAGCTCGGGACTAGCGGTGGGGGATGAGCAGTTCTTC.

This chain links TRBV6-5 with TRBJ2-7; no reliable D call. Looked up from germline, CDR1 is MNHEY and CDR2 is SVGAGI. The V and J ends lost 6 bases and 1 base respectively, with 13 bases between them. The CDR3 has 14 amino acids. Written as DNA, the CDR3 is TGTGCCAGCAGACCCCATTTGAGTTCCTACGAGCAGTACTTC. It encodes CASRPHLSSYEQYF.